The source of this TCR beta chain is a study of blood T cell repertoires in COVID-19. Background on the study: The United States, Italy and Spain supplied acute and convalescent COVID-19 samples. T cells, B-cell-depleted T cells, or PBMCs provided the cDNA or gDNA that served as material.

In the authors' methods: It was from reference gene primer amplification that nucleated cell counts were estimated. This table comes from immunoSEQ multiplex PCR, and its TCRdb copy is limited to in-frame clones, with some not included. V, J and clone size are those of that table, while D and trimming were read from the DNA. The sample comprises more than 150,000 clones, roughly four fifths of which are singletons, and more than 10% rests with the top ten. CDR3 length: 14 amino acids. The germline V gene has CDR1 LNHDA and CDR2 SQIVND (reference sequence). Deletions cut 2 bases from V and 3 bases from J, with 8 bases between. The Seattle site enrolled patients during active infection and followed them longitudinally.

The rearrangement uses TRBV19 and TRBJ2-4; D not resolved. The receptor was derived from a woman at least 80 years old with COVID-19, enrolled during active disease. Sequenced sample: peripheral blood. The chain's CDR3 is CASSIPPDKNIQYF. The CDR3 region has the DNA TGTGCCAGTAGTATACCCCCAGACAAAAACATTCAGTACTTC.